The clone carrying this T cell receptor beta chain was observed a handful of times. Its cognate antigen is unknown. This specimen comes from a study of CD8+ T cells in alopecia areata. Study in general: Each of the treated patients was given oral tofacitinib, 5 to 10 mg twice daily, for moderate-to-severe alopecia areata.

Following RNA extraction, reverse transcription yielded cDNA that acted as the sequencing template. TCRdb's copy holds only in-frame clones and misses some; the assay was immunoSEQ multiplex PCR. The sample has over 200,000 clones, about 53% seen once. V gave up 0 bases and J gave up 2 bases, with 17 bases separating them. This CDR3 is built from 18 residues. General observations from the study: Sequencing of scalp samples also includes resident alphabeta T cells from normal skin.

The rearrangement joins TRBV23-1 to TRBJ1-5; weak D call: TRBD1 (5 bases). TRBV23-1 is an ORF, with its function uncertain. The receptor's source is a human donor with alopecia areata. Specimen: CD4+ T cells sorted from blood, collected at week 0. CDR3 DNA sequence: TGCGCCAGCAGTCAATCTGGACACCCTATTGAAGGCAATCAGCCCCAGCATTTT. Amino acid sequence: CASSQSGHPIEGNQPQHF.